This T cell receptor beta chain was recorded in a study of CXCR3-negative and CXCR3-positive naive CD8 T cells. Study-wide background: The libraries yielded around 140 million TRB reads, about 1.5 +/- 0.3 million each.

Notes on the study in general: Naive cells that were CXCR3-positive had more hydrophobic TRB CDR3s (compared with CXCR3-negative naive cells). Comparably high diversity marked both naive subsets, whereas memory CD8+ cells had much lower diversity. Naive cells that were CXCR3-negative or CXCR3-positive used TRBV-TRBJ genes alike, while memory cells diverged. Naive subsets had comparable surface CD5; TCR strength was inferred from TRB CDR3 properties.

Libraries of TRB cDNA were made by 5' RACE and carried UMIs. Each CDR3 protein gets one entry in TCRdb, which reprocessed the 5' RACE reads and gives no DNA. Its listing shows roughly 110,000 distinct CDR3 sequences. Concerning this clonotype: Its antigen is currently unknown.

The sequencing sample was made of naive CXCR3+ CD8+ T cells from blood. Subset of the sample: CD45RO-CCR7+CD27+CD95- naive CD8+ T cells expressing CXCR3 (TNR3+). The sequence came from a human donor in good health. Some clones in this sample may be carry-over from other donors' samples.

CDR3 region: CASSPRNPTGADTDTQYF. The rearrangement joins TRBV7-6 to TRBJ2-3; TCRdb's D gene call, TRBD1, goes unchecked for lack of DNA. This CDR3 is 18 amino acids long. Germline CDR1 reads SGHVS; CDR2 reads FNYEAQ.